Listed below are T cell receptor beta chains from one sample, sequenced in a study of CD8 T cells in Susac syndrome. One entry per CDR3 protein, called by TCRdb with MiXCR from the immunoSEQ multiplex PCR reads. This table holds about 300,000 distinct CDR3 sequences, 92% found once. The sample comprised CD4+ T cells from PBMCs. The source is a human donor with multiple sclerosis. Each CDR3 is given with its conserved first and last residue. D genes are given only for firm matches. Where a row states a size, it is once, few, many or the class of an expanded clone; other rows omit it.

v_gene: TRBV7-2
j_gene: TRBJ1-2
d_gene: .
abundance: few
CDR3aa: CASSLSNYGYTF
CDR3nt: TGTGCCAGCAGCTTATCTAACTATGGCTACACCTTC

v_gene: TRBV29-1
j_gene: TRBJ1-3
d_gene: TRBD1
abundance: .
CDR3aa: CSGQGASGNTIYF
CDR3nt: TGCAGCGGACAGGGGGCATCTGGAAACACCATATATTTT

v_gene: TRBV7-9
j_gene: TRBJ2-7
d_gene: .
abundance: .
CDR3aa: CASKRGDREQYF
CDR3nt: TGTGCCAGTAAGAGAGGGGATCGCGAGCAGTACTTC

v_gene: TRBV7-2
j_gene: TRBJ2-1
d_gene: TRBD2
abundance: .
CDR3aa: CASSSALTSGGLNEQFF
CDR3nt: TGTGCCAGCAGCTCAGCCCTAACTAGCGGGGGGCTCAATGAGCAGTTCTTC

v_gene: TRBV30
j_gene: TRBJ1-4
d_gene: TRBD1
abundance: .
CDR3aa: CAWQLGQGGEKLFF
CDR3nt: TGTGCCTGGCAACTGGGACAGGGCGGTGAAAAACTGTTTTTT

v_gene: TRBV6-5
j_gene: TRBJ1-1
d_gene: .
abundance: .
CDR3aa: CASTRKVGDTEAFF
CDR3nt: TGTGCCAGCACAAGAAAGGTCGGGGACACTGAAGCTTTCTTT

v_gene: TRBV3-1
j_gene: TRBJ1-6
d_gene: .
abundance: .
CDR3aa: CASSGGPAGSYNSPLHF
CDR3nt: TGTGCCAGCAGCGGGGGGCCGGCGGGCTCCTATAATTCACCCCTCCACTTT

v_gene: TRBV7-2
j_gene: TRBJ1-5
d_gene: TRBD1
abundance: .
CDR3aa: CASSLTGLSYQPQHF
CDR3nt: TGTGCCAGCAGCCTGACAGGGCTATCGTACCAGCCCCAGCATTTT

v_gene: TRBV18
j_gene: TRBJ2-7
d_gene: .
abundance: .
CDR3aa: CASQKEGSSYEQYF
CDR3nt: TGTGCCAGCCAAAAGGAGGGGTCGTCCTACGAGCAGTACTTC

v_gene: TRBV25-1
j_gene: TRBJ1-4
d_gene: TRBD1
abundance: .
CDR3aa: CASSEWTGGKNEKLFF
CDR3nt: TGTGCCAGCAGTGAATGGACAGGGGGAAAAAATGAAAAACTGTTTTTT

v_gene: TRBV20-1
j_gene: TRBJ1-1
d_gene: .
abundance: .
CDR3aa: CSARGRYTEAFF
CDR3nt: TGCAGTGCTAGAGGCAGGTACACTGAAGCTTTCTTT

v_gene: TRBV6-2/TRBV6-3
j_gene: TRBJ1-5
d_gene: TRBD1
abundance: .
CDR3aa: CASSSQGARQPQHF
CDR3nt: TGTGCCAGCAGTTCCCAGGGGGCTCGTCAGCCCCAGCATTTT

v_gene: TRBV4-1
j_gene: TRBJ2-1
d_gene: TRBD2
abundance: .
CDR3aa: CASSRGLAGGPRDNEQFF
CDR3nt: TGCGCCAGCAGCCGGGGGCTAGCGGGAGGGCCGAGAGACAATGAGCAGTTCTTC

v_gene: TRBV28
j_gene: TRBJ1-2
d_gene: TRBD1
abundance: .
CDR3aa: CASRTTRGNPLNYGYTF
CDR3nt: TGTGCCAGCAGAACAACCAGGGGGAACCCCCTCAACTATGGCTACACCTTC

v_gene: TRBV20-1
j_gene: TRBJ1-2
d_gene: TRBD1
abundance: .
CDR3aa: CSARGGQVLNYGYTF
CDR3nt: TGCAGTGCCAGAGGAGGACAGGTTCTTAACTATGGCTACACCTTC

v_gene: TRBV18
j_gene: TRBJ2-1
d_gene: .
abundance: .
CDR3aa: CASSRREKSNEQFF
CDR3nt: TGTGCCAGCTCCAGACGGGAGAAATCCAATGAGCAGTTCTTC